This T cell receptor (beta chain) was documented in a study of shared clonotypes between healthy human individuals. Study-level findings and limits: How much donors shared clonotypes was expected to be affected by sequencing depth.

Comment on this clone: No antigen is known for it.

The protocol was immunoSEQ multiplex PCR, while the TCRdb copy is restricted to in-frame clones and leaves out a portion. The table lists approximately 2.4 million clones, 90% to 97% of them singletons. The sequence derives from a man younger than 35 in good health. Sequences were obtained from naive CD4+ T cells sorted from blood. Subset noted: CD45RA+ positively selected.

CDR3 DNA: TGTGCCATCGCCGGGGGGGAAATGAGATTCAATGAGCAGTTCTTC. This gives the protein CAIAGGEMRFNEQFF. The rearrangement links TRBV10-3 to TRBJ2-1, with TRBD2 matching 8 bases. Trimming removed 8 bases from V and 6 bases from J; junction bases left unmatched: 12. The germline V gene has CDR1 ENHRY and CDR2 SYGVKD. CDR3 length: 15 residues.